A selection of T cell receptor beta chains follows, all from one sample in a study of tumor-infiltrating lymphocytes in localized non-small cell lung cancer. Sequenced by immunoSEQ multiplex PCR; TCRdb stores in-frame clones only, minus some. The sample has over 15,000 clones; approximately 70% are singletons. The sample comprised lung tumor tissue. The origin of the receptors is a human donor with non-small cell lung cancer. CDR3s leave out the opening cysteine and the closing phenylalanine or tryptophan. Fields, in order: CDR3 protein, V gene, J gene.

CDR3aa: ASSGDRGFVCWNTQY
v_gene: TRBV25-1
j_gene: TRBJ2-3

CDR3aa: ASSYFAALCTDTQY
v_gene: TRBV6-5
j_gene: TRBJ2-3

CDR3aa: ASKAAYSNQPQH
v_gene: TRBV6-5
j_gene: TRBJ1-5

CDR3aa: ASSQDKLVETQY
v_gene: TRBV4-1
j_gene: TRBJ2-5

CDR3aa: ASSLDSGTDTQY
v_gene: TRBV7-6
j_gene: TRBJ2-3

CDR3aa: ASSLVGTGSYEQY
v_gene: TRBV7-8
j_gene: TRBJ2-7

CDR3aa: ASSATSGSSDTQY
v_gene: TRBV18
j_gene: TRBJ2-3

CDR3aa: ASSLDLVTGELF
v_gene: TRBV6-5
j_gene: TRBJ2-2

CDR3aa: ASSPDNRLAVTDTQY
v_gene: TRBV5-1
j_gene: TRBJ2-3

CDR3aa: ATVDGNTDTQY
v_gene: TRBV4-1
j_gene: TRBJ2-3

CDR3aa: ASSPRQGRQPQH
v_gene: TRBV18
j_gene: TRBJ1-5

CDR3aa: SATVGTGVGPQH
v_gene: TRBV29-1
j_gene: TRBJ1-5

CDR3aa: ATWDGLIQY
v_gene: TRBV19
j_gene: TRBJ2-4

CDR3aa: ASRLGFSTRGNEQF
v_gene: TRBV5-5
j_gene: TRBJ2-1

CDR3aa: ASSRELADEQY
v_gene: TRBV7-3
j_gene: TRBJ2-7

CDR3aa: ASIDRGRTEQF
v_gene: TRBV2
j_gene: TRBJ2-1